The clone carrying this T cell receptor (beta chain) came up a few times. The CDR3 length is 14 residues. Germline V CDR1 and CDR2: SQVTM, ANQGSEA. Trimming cost V 6 bases and J 6 bases, with 19 bases left between them. This entry comes from a study of blood T cell repertoires in COVID-19. Study details: Material from acute and convalescent COVID-19 was sourced from the United States, Italy and Spain. PBMCs, B-cell-depleted T cells, or T cells were the source of the cDNA or gDNA that made up the material.

As handled by the study authors: Researchers report that nucleated cell counts were estimated from reference gene primer amplification. This table comes from immunoSEQ multiplex PCR, and its TCRdb copy is limited to in-frame clones, with some not included. V, J and clone size were drawn from that table, and D and trimming were deduced from the DNA. Found here are tens of thousands of clones, 90% of them singletons; the top ten hold approximately 1.8%. The TCR sequence derives from a man aged 60 to 69 with acute or convalescent COVID-19. Sequencing was done on a sample of peripheral blood. The chain couples TRBV29-1 to TRBJ2-3, with a tentative D call TRBD2 (5 bases). CDR3 region: CSVAEAHRFDTQYF. Written as DNA, the CDR3 is TGCAGCGTGGCGGAGGCCCACCGGTTCGATACGCAGTATTTT.